This T cell receptor beta chain was sequenced for a study of control samples from healthy donors and cancer patients (TCRdb year 2020). The library was generated by the immunoSEQ multiplex PCR assay. This is the immuneACCESS table as TCRdb keeps it, with only in-frame sequences that have V and J called. A part of the clones is gone; compared with another copy, unresolved V genes explain less than half, and the rest is unexplained. The sample table contains some 71,000 clones; only one count was recorded for about nine tenths of them. The ten biggest clones cover around a fifth of the sample. CDR1 and CDR2, per the germline V gene (reference sequence), are PRHDT and FYEKMQ. The CDR3, cysteine through phenylalanine, is 17 amino acids long. This entry keeps only the CDR3 DNA: 51 bases, framed from base 1. The germline V and J ends show losses of 5 bases and 5 bases respectively, and no gene match explains 9 bases of the junction.

To note about this clone: Its antigen has not been determined. Per-nucleotide qualities are absent, and no much larger clonotype sits a single base away.

This clonotype was obtained from a man between 60 and 70 years old with lung cancer. The sample taken for sequencing was PBMCs. The sequence links TRBV13 to TRBJ2-2, with 12 junctional bases fitting TRBD2. The DNA reads TGTGCCAGCAGCCCACGACAAGGACTAGCGGGGACCGGGGAGCTGTTTTTT. Translation gives CASSPRQGLAGTGELFF. The reference TRBV13 and TRBJ2-2 proteins fill in what lies around the CDR3, so the full variable domain reads AAGVIQSPRHLIKEKRETATLKCYPIPRHDTVYWYQQGPGQDPQFLISFYEKMQSDKGSIPDRFSAQQFSDYHSELNMSSLELGDSALYFCASSPRQGLAGTGELFFGEGSRLTVL.